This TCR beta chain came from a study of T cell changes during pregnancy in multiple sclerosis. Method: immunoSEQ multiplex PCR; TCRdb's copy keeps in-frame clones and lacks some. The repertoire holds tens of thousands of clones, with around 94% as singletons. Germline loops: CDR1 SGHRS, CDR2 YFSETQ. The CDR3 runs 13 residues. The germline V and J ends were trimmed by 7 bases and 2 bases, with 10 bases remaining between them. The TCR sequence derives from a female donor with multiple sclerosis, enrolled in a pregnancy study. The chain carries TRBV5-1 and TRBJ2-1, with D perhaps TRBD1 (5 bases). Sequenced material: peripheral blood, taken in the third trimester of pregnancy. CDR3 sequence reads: CASLDRTYNEQFF. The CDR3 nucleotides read TGCGCCAGCCTCGACAGAACCTACAATGAGCAGTTCTTC.